This entry features one T cell receptor beta chain sequence. What it binds is unknown. This sample stems from a study of cytomegalovirus exposure and HLA in healthy donors. Whole-study context: Earlier findings included 90 million to 120 million unique TCR beta sequences obtained from 170 million or so T cells. Whole-study findings and limits: Reported findings show TCR beta sequences accurately forecast HLA-A and HLA-B alleles in most subjects. Certain indistinguishable V segments, among them TRBV6-2 and TRBV6-3, were excluded.

Trimming removed 0 bases at V and 5 bases at J, with 6 bases between. In germline, CDR1 is SGHTA, CDR2 FQGTGA. The CDR3 is 13 amino acids. While unrecorded immune exposures were likely, the donors were nominally healthy when sampled. Researchers ran the PCR with 60 Vbeta and 13 Jbeta primers. Data came from immunoSEQ multiplex PCR; TCRdb stores just in-frame clones and leaves some out. The sample lists around 250,000 clones, 70% to 90% occurring once. V is TRBV7-3 and J is TRBJ2-3; D unclear. Sequencing was performed on PBMCs. The sequence derives from a woman between 55 and 75 years old in good health and CMV-seropositive. The CDR3 region is CASSLTILDTQYF. The CDR3 DNA reads as TGTGCCAGCAGCTTAACGATACTAGATACGCAGTATTTT.